The 4 T cell receptor beta chains given below trace back to one sample, sequenced in a study of OX40 agonist ivuxolimab in advanced cancers. Some clones are missing from TCRdb's copy, which holds only in-frame ones; the method was immunoSEQ multiplex PCR. The sample contains tens of thousands of clones, more than 75% of which appear only once. The input for sequencing was CD4+ or CD8+ T cells sorted from blood, taken in a trial of the OX40 agonist ivuxolimab. Receptors were obtained from an adult with an advanced solid tumor such as melanoma, head and neck, liver or kidney cancer.

The chain has TRBV15 and TRBJ2-3; TRBD2 aligns across 11 bases. With V trimmed by 1 base and J by 7 bases, 7 bases remained unmatched. The CDR3 runs 16 residues. The germline V gene has CDR1 LNHNV and CDR2 YYDKDF (reference sequence). The chain's CDR3 is CATSRVRTSGSYTQYF. In DNA, the CDR3 is TGTGCCACCAGCAGAGTGAGAACTAGCGGGAGTTATACGCAGTATTTT.

Here the CDR3 DNA reads TGTGCCAGCAGTTGGGCTGGTGGTACCACTGAAGCTTTCTTT. Translating it yields CASSWAGGTTEAFF. The chain uses TRBV6-5 and TRBJ1-1; unclear D gene. Looked up from germline, CDR1 is MNHEY and CDR2 is SVGAGI. The CDR3 contains 14 residues. The V end lost 4 bases, the J end lost 4 bases, and 13 bases lay between the germline ends.

This sequence joins TRBV27 and TRBJ2-7, with 7 bases identical to TRBD2. Germline V gene sequence: CDR1 MNHEY, CDR2 SMNVEV (reference sequence). The CDR3 consists of 14 residues. V was clipped by 5 bases and J by 5 bases; unmatched bases: 9. The CDR3 DNA reads TGTGCCAGCAGTAAGAACGGGAGGAGCAACGAGCAGTACTTC. Translation: CASSKNGRSNEQYF.

This chain links TRBV7-3 with TRBJ2-3, with TRBD2 identical over 11 bases. Germline CDR1 and CDR2: SGHTA and FQGTGA. The CDR3 extends over 15 amino acids. Losses at the gene ends were 0 bases for V and 4 bases for J; bases not matched to a gene: 0. Here the CDR3 reads CASSLTSGRADTQYF. In DNA, the CDR3 is TGTGCCAGCAGCTTAACTAGCGGGAGGGCAGATACGCAGTATTTT.